Listed below are T cell receptor beta chains from one sample, sequenced in a study of blood T cell repertoires in COVID-19. Profiling relied on immunoSEQ multiplex PCR, and the TCRdb table lists in-frame clones only, not all of them. This table holds about 59,000 clones, around 80% found once. Input material: peripheral blood. The receptors shown here come from a man older than 75 with acute or convalescent COVID-19. Each CDR3 is given with its conserved first and last residue. A D gene is named only where the DNA matches it firmly. The size entry is marked missing in some rows and otherwise reads once, few, many or a size class.

CDR3 length	V gene	D gene	clone size	J gene	CDR3 protein	CDR3 DNA
13	TRBV6-5	-	-	TRBJ1-1	CASRAAMRAEAFF	TGTGCCAGCAGGGCCGCAATGCGGGCTGAAGCTTTCTTT
11	TRBV30	-	-	TRBJ1-2	CAWSGGNGYTF	TGTGCCTGGAGTGGAGGGAACGGCTACACCTTC
14	TRBV6-1	-	-	TRBJ1-5	CASSDDSSYQPQHF	TGTGCCAGCAGTGATGACAGTTCTTATCAGCCCCAGCATTTT
16	TRBV11-2	TRBD2	-	TRBJ2-7	CASSSRLARKSYEQYF	TGTGCCAGCAGCTCCAGACTAGCACGGAAATCCTACGAGCAGTACTTC
14	TRBV3-1/TRBV3-2	TRBD2	-	TRBJ2-1	CASSRLAGESEQFF	TGTGCCAGCAGCCGACTAGCGGGAGAATCCGAGCAGTTCTTC
14	TRBV7-2	-	-	TRBJ2-3	CASSLMRLGDTQYF	TGTGCCAGCAGCTTAATGCGCCTCGGGGATACGCAGTATTTT
15	TRBV10-3	TRBD1	-	TRBJ2-7	CAIGNDRGVSYEQYF	TGTGCCATCGGGAACGACAGGGGAGTATCCTACGAGCAGTACTTC
15	TRBV27	TRBD1	-	TRBJ2-5	CASSSRDSPAETQYF	TGTGCCAGCAGTTCGAGGGACAGTCCCGCAGAGACCCAGTACTTC
15	TRBV25-1	TRBD1	few	TRBJ1-1	CASSETQGPNTEAFF	TGTGCCAGCAGTGAAACACAGGGGCCCAACACTGAAGCTTTCTTT
15	TRBV7-2	-	-	TRBJ2-2	CASSLRGGWTGELFF	TGTGCCAGCAGCTTAAGAGGCGGATGGACCGGGGAGCTGTTTTTT
13	TRBV2	-	-	TRBJ1-1	CASSEQGGTEAFF	TGTGCCAGCAGTGAGCAGGGTGGGACTGAAGCTTTCTTT
14	TRBV2	TRBD2	-	TRBJ2-3	CASMSGGAADTQYF	TGTGCCAGCATGAGCGGGGGGGCGGCAGATACGCAGTATTTT
14	TRBV19	-	-	TRBJ1-4	CASSLRRGVEKLFF	TGTGCCAGTAGCCTCCGGCGGGGCGTTGAAAAACTGTTTTTT
19	TRBV27	TRBD2	few	TRBJ2-3	CASSLSASGRARSTDTQYF	TGTGCCAGCAGTCTCTCCGCTAGCGGGAGGGCCCGTAGCACAGATACGCAGTATTTT
16	TRBV7-8	TRBD2	once	TRBJ2-3	CASSPPSGRRGDTQYF	TGTGCCAGCAGCCCGCCCAGCGGGAGGAGGGGAGATACGCAGTATTTT
15	TRBV24-1	TRBD2	-	TRBJ2-1	CATSGTSGGRDEQFF	TGTGCCACCAGTGGGACTAGCGGGGGAAGGGATGAGCAGTTCTTC
16	TRBV4-1	-	-	TRBJ1-1	CASSQATGSMNTEAFF	TGCGCCAGCAGCCAGGCTACAGGGAGTATGAACACTGAAGCTTTCTTT
15	TRBV5-1	-	-	TRBJ2-5	CASSSSGGLQETQYF	TGCGCCAGCAGTTCGTCCGGGGGACTTCAAGAGACCCAGTACTTC